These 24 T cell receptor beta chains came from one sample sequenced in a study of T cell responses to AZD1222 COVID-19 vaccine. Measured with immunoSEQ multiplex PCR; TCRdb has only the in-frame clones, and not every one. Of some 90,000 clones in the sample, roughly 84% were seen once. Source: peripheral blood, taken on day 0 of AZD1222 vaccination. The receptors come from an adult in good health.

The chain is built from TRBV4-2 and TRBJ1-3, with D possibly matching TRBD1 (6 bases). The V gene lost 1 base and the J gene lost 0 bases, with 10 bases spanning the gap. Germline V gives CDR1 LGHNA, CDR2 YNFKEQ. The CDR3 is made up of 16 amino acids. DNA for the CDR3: TGTGCCAGCAGCCAAGCCAAGGGGGTCTCTGGAAACACCATATATTTT. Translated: CASSQAKGVSGNTIYF.

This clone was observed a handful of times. CDR3: CSGVRGNTIYF. The CDR3 bases are TGCAGCGGGGTCAGGGGAAACACCATATATTTT. This rearrangement joins TRBV29-1 to TRBJ1-3; D not resolved. V gave up 7 bases and J gave up 4 bases, with 8 bases separating them. The CDR3 has 11 amino acids. CDR1 SQVTM and CDR2 ANQGSEA come from the germline V gene.

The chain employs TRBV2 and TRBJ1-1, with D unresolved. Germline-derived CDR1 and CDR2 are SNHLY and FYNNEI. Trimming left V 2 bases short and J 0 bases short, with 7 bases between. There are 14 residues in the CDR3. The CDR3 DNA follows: TGTGCCAGCAGTGAAACGGAGGTGAACACTGAAGCTTTCTTT. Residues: CASSETEVNTEAFF.

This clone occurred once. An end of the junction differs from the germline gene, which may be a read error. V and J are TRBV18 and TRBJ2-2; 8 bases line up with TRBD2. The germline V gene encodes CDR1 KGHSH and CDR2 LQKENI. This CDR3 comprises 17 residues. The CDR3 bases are TGTGCCAGCTCTCCACCCCGCGGGGGGCAGAACACCGGGGAGCTGTTTTTT. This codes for CASSPPRGGQNTGELFF.

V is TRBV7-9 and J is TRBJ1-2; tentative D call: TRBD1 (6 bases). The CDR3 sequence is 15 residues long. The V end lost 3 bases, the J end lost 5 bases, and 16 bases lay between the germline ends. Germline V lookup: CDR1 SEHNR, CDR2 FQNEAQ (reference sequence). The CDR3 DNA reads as TGTGCCAGCAGCTTTGGGGGCAGGGATCTGTATGGCTACACCTTC. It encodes CASSFGGRDLYGYTF.

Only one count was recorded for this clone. The CDR3 sequence: CASSPPFGINTGELFF. CDR3 nucleotides: TGTGCCAGCTCACCACCATTCGGCATCAACACCGGGGAGCTGTTTTTT. The chain is built from TRBV18 and TRBJ2-2; D remains unclear. Trimming cost V 0 bases and J 2 bases, with 10 bases left between them. The germline gives CDR1 KGHSH, CDR2 LQKENI. This CDR3 spans 16 amino acids.

CDR3 in amino acids: CASSYGTGGPTEAFF. CDR3 nucleotides: TGTGCCAGCAGCTACGGGACAGGGGGCCCCACTGAAGCTTTCTTT. The chain has TRBV5-6 and TRBJ1-1, with 12 bases identical to TRBD1. The CDR3 length is 15 residues. V shed 3 bases and J 4 bases; nucleotides not matched to a gene: 4. CDR1 and CDR2 (germline): SGHDT, YYEEEE.

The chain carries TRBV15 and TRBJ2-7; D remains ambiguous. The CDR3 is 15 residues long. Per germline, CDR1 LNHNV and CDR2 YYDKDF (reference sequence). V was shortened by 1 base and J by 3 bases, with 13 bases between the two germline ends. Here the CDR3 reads CATSRGIQFDYEQYF. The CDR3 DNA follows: TGTGCCACCAGCAGAGGGATACAGTTTGACTACGAGCAGTACTTC.

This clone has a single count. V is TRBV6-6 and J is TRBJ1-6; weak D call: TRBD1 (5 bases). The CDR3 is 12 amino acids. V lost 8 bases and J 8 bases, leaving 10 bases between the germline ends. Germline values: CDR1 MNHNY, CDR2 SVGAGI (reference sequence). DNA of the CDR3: TGTGCCAGCGGTAGGGGAGATTCACCCCTCCACTTT. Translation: CASGRGDSPLHF.

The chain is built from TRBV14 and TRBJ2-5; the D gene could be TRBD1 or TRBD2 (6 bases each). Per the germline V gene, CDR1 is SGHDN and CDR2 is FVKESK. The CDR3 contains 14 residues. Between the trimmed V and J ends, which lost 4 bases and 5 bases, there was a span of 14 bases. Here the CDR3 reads CASSRGGGIETQYF. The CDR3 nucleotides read TGTGCCAGCAGCCGAGGAGGGGGGATCGAGACCCAGTACTTC.

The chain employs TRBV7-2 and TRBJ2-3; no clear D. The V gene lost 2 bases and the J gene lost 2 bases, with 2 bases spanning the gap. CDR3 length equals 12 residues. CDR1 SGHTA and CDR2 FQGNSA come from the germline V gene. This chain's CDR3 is CASSLYTDTQYF. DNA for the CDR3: TGTGCCAGCAGCTTATACACAGATACGCAGTATTTT.

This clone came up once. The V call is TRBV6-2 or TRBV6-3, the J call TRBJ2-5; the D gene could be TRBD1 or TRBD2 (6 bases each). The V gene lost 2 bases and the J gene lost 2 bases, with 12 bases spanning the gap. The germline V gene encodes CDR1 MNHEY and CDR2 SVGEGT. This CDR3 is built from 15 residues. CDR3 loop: CASSYPQGGQETQYF. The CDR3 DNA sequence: TGTGCCAGCAGTTACCCACAGGGAGGTCAAGAGACCCAGTACTTC.

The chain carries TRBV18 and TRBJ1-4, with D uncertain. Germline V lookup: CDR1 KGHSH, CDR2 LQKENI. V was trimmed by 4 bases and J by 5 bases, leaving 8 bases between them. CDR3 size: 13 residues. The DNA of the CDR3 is TGTGCCAGCTCACGTGCCGGGAATGAAAAACTGTTTTTT. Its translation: CASSRAGNEKLFF.

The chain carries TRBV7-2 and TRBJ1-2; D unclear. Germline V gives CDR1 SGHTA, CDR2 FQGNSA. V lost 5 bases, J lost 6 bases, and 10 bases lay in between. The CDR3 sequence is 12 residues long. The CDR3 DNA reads TGTGCCAGCAGCCACTCACCTAATGGCTACACCTTC. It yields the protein CASSHSPNGYTF. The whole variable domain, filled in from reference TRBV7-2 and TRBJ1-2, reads GAGVSQSPSNKVTEKGKDVELRCDPISGHTALYWYRQSLGQGLEFLIYFQGNSAPDKSGLPSDRFSAERTGGSVSTLTIQRTQQEDSAVYLCASSHSPNGYTFGSGTRLTVV.

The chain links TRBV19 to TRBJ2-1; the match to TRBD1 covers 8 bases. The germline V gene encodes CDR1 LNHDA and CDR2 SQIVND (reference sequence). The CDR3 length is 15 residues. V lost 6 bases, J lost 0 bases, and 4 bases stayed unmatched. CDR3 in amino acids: CASRSGQGSYNEQFF. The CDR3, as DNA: TGTGCCAGTAGATCTGGACAGGGCTCCTACAATGAGCAGTTCTTC.

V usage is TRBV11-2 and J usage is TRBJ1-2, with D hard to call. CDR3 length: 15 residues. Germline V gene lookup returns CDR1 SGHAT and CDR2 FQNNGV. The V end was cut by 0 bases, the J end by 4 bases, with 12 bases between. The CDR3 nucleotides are TGTGCCAGCAGCTTAGATCCGGGATACGGCTATGGCTACACCTTC. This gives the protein CASSLDPGYGYGYTF.

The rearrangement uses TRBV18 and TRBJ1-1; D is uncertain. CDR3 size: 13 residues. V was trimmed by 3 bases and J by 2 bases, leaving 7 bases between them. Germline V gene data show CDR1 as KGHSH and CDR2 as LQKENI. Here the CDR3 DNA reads TGTGCCAGCTCACCGACACGAAACACTGAAGCTTTCTTT. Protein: CASSPTRNTEAFF.

DNA of the CDR3: TGTGCCAGCAGCTCGTCCGGGACTAGCGGGGTTTCGGGGCGGGAGCAGTTCTTC. Translating gives CASSSSGTSGVSGREQFF. V gene TRBV7-3 combines with J gene TRBJ2-1; 13 bases align to TRBD2. This CDR3 has 18 amino acids. J gave up 10 bases and V 4 bases, and 16 bases lay outside the gene matches. Germline V gene lookup returns CDR1 SGHTA and CDR2 FQGTGA.

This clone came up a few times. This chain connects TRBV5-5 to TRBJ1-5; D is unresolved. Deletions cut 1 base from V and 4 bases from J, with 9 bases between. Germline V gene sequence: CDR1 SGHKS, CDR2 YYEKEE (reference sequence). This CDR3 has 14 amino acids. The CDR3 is CASSLWRENQPQHF. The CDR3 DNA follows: TGTGCCAGCAGCTTGTGGCGGGAGAATCAGCCCCAGCATTTT. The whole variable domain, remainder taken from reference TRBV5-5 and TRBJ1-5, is DAGVTQSPTHLIKTRGQQVTLRCSPISGHKSVSWYQQVLGQGPQFIFQYYEKEERGRGNFPDRFSARQFPNYSSELNVNALLLGDSALYLCASSLWRENQPQHFGDGTRLSIL.

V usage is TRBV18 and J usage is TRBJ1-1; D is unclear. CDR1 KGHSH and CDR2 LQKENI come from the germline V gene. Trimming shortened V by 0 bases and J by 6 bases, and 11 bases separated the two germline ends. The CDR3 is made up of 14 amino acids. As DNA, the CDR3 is TGTGCCAGCTCACCACCGGAGATGAGGTCTGAAGCTTTCTTT. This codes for CASSPPEMRSEAFF.

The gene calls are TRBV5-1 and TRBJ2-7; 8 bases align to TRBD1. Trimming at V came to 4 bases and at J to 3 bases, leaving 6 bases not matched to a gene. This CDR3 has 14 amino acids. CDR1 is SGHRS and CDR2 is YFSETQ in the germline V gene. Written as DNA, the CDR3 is TGCGCCAGCAGCGTCGGACAGGGCCTCTACGAGCAGTACTTC. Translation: CASSVGQGLYEQYF.

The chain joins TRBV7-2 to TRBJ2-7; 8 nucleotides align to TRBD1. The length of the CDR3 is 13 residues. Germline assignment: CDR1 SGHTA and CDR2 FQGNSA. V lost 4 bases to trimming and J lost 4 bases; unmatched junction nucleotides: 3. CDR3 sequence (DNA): TGTGCCAGCAGCTGGACAGGGAGATACGAGCAGTACTTC. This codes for CASSWTGRYEQYF. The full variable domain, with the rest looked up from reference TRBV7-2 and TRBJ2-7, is GAGVSQSPSNKVTEKGKDVELRCDPISGHTALYWYRQSLGQGLEFLIYFQGNSAPDKSGLPSDRFSAERTGGSVSTLTIQRTQQEDSAVYLCASSWTGRYEQYFGPGTRLTVT.

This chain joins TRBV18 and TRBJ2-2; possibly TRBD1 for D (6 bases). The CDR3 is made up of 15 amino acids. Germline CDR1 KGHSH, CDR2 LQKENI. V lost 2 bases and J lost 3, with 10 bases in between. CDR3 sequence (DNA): TGTGCCAGCTCACCAAGGAAGGGGGACACCGGGGAGCTGTTTTTT. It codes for CASSPRKGDTGELFF.

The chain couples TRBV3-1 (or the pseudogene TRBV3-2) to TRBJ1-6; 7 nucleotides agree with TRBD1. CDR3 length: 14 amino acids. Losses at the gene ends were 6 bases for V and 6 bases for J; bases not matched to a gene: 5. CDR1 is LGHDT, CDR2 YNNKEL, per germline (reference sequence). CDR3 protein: CASSLDRPNSPLHF. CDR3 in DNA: TGTGCCAGCAGTTTGGACAGGCCTAATTCACCCCTCCACTTT.